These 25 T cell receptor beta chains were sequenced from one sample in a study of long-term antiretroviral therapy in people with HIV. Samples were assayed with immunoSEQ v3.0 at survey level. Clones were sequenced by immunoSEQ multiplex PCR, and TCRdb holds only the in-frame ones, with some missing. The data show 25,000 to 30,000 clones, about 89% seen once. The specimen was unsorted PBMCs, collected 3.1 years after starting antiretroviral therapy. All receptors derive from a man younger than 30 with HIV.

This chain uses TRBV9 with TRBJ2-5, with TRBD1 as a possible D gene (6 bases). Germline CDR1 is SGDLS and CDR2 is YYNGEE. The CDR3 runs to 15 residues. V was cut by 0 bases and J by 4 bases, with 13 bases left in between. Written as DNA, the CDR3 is TGTGCCAGCAGCGTAGGCCAGGGGTGGGGAGAGACCCAGTACTTC. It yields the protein CASSVGQGWGETQYF.

CDR3 nucleotides: TGTGCTAGTGGAGGGCAGGGGGAAAACACTGAAGCTTTCTTT. It is translated as CASGGQGENTEAFF. The chain has TRBV12-5 and TRBJ1-1, with 7 bases aligning to TRBD1. V trimming: 6 bases; J trimming: 2 bases; junction bases outside the gene matches: 6. Germline loops: CDR1 LGHNT, CDR2 FRNRAP. The length of the CDR3 is 14 residues.

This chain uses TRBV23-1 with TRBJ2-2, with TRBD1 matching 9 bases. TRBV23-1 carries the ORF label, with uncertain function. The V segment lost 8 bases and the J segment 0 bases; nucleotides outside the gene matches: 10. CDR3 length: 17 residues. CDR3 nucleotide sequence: TGCGCCAGCGGTCGGAGAAGGACAGGGGCGAACACCGGGGAGCTGTTTTTT. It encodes CASGRRRTGANTGELFF.

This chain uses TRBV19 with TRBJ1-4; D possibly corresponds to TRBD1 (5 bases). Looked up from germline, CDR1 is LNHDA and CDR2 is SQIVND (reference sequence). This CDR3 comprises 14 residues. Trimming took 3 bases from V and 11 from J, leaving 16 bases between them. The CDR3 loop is CASSILGDRTKLFF. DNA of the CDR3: TGTGCCAGTAGTATCCTGGGTGACAGAACTAAACTGTTTTTT.

CDR3 sequence: CASSGLAKNIQYF. CDR3 DNA: TGTGCCAGCAGCGGTTTAGCCAAAAACATTCAGTACTTC. The chain uses TRBV9 and TRBJ2-4; D is unclear. This CDR3 has 13 residues. Germline CDR1 is SGDLS and CDR2 is YYNGEE. The V gene lost 3 bases and the J gene lost 0 bases, with 4 bases spanning the gap.

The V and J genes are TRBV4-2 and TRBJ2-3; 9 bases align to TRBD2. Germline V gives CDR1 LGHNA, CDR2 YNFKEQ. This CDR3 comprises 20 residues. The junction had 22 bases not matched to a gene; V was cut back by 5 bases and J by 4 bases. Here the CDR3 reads CASSNRLSVRPGLAADTQYF. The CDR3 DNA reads TGTGCCAGCAGCAACCGATTGAGTGTCCGCCCGGGACTAGCTGCAGATACGCAGTATTTT.

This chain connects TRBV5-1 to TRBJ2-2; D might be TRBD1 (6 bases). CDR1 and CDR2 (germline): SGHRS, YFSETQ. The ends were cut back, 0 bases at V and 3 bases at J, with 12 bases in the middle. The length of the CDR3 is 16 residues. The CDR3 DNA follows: TGCGCCAGCAGCTTGGAAGGGGGATCGGACACCGGGGAGCTGTTTTTT. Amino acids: CASSLEGGSDTGELFF.

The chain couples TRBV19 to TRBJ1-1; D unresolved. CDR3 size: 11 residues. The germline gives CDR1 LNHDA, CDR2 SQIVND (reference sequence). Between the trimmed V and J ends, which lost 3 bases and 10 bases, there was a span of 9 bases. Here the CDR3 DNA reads TGTGCCAGTAGTATTACACGGCGAGCTTTCTTT. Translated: CASSITRRAFF.

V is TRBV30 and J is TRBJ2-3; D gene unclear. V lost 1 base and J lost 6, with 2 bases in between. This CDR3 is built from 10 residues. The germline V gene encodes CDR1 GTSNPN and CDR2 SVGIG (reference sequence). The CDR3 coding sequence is TGTGCCTGGAGTGGCGATACGCAGTATTTT. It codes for CAWSGDTQYF.

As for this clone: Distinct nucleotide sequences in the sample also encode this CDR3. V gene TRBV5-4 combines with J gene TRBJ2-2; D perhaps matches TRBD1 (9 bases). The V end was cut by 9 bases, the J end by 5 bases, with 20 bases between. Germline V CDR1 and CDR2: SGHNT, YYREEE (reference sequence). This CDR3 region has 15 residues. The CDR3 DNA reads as TGTGCCACCTTGGCGGGGGGACAGGGAACCGGGGAGCTGTTTTTT. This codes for CATLAGGQGTGELFF.

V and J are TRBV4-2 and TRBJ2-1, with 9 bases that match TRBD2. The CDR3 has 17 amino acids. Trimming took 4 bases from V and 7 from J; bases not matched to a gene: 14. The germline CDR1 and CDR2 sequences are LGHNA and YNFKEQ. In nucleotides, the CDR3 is TGTGCCAGCAGCCTCTTTGAGATCGGGACTAGCACGAATGAGCAGTTCTTC. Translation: CASSLFEIGTSTNEQFF.

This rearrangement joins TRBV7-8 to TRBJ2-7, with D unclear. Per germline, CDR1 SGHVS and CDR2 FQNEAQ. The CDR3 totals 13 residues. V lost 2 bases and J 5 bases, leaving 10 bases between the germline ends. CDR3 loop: CASSLTRHDEQYF. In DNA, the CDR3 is TGTGCCAGCAGCTTAACAAGGCACGACGAGCAGTACTTC.

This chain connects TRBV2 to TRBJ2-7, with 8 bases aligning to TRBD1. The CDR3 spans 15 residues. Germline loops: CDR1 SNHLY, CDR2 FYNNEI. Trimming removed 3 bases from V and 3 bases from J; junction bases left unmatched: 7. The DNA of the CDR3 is TGTGCCAGCAGTGATCGAGACAGGGGTGTCTACGAGCAGTACTTC. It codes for CASSDRDRGVYEQYF.

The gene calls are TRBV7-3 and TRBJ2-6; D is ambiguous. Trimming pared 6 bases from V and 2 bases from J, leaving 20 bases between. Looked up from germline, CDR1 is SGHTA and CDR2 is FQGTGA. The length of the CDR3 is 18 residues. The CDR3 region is CASSSLTPVRPGANVLTF. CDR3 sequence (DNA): TGTGCCAGCAGTTCCCTGACCCCGGTCCGCCCTGGGGCCAACGTCCTGACTTTC.

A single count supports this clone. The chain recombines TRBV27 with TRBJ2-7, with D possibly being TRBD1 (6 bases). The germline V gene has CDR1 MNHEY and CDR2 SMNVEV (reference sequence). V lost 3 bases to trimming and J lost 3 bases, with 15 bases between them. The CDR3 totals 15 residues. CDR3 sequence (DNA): TGTGCCAGCAGTTTCTCCACAGGGTCAGACTACGAGCAGTACTTC. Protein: CASSFSTGSDYEQYF.

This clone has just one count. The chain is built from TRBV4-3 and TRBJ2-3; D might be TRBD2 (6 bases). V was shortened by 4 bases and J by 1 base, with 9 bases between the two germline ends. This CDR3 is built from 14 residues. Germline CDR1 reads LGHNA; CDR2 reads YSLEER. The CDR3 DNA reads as TGCGCCAGCAGCCTGAGGGAGGGCACAGATACGCAGTATTTT. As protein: CASSLREGTDTQYF.

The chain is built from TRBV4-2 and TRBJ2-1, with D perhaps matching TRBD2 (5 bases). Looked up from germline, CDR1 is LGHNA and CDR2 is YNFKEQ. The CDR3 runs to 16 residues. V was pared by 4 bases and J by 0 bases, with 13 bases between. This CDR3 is CASSLIAISSYNEQFF. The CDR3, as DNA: TGTGCCAGCAGCCTCATAGCGATTAGCTCCTACAATGAGCAGTTCTTC.

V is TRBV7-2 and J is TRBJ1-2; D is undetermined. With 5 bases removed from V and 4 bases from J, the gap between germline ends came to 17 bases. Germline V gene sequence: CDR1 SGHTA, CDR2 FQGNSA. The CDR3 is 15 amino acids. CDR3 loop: CASSPPRVMFYGYTF. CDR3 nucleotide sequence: TGTGCCAGCAGCCCGCCCAGAGTTATGTTCTATGGCTACACCTTC.

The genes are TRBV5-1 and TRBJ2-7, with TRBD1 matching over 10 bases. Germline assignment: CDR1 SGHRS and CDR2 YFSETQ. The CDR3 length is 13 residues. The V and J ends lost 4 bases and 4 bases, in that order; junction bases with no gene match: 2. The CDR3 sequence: CASSRGQGYEQYF. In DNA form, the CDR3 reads TGCGCCAGCAGCCGGGGACAGGGGTACGAGCAGTACTTC.

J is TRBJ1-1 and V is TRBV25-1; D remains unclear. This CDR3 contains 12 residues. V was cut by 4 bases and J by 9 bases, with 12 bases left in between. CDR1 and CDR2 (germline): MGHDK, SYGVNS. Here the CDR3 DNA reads TGTGCCAGCAGTGGGGAGGGATCGAAAGCTTTCTTT. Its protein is CASSGEGSKAFF.

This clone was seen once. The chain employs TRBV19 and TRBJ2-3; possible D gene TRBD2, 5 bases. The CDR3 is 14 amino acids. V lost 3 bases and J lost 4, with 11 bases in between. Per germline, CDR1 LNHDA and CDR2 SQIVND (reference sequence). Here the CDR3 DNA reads TGTGCCAGTAGTATCCGGGATCGGGCAGATACGCAGTATTTT. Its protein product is CASSIRDRADTQYF. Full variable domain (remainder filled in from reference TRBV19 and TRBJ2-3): DGGITQSPKYLFRKEGQNVTLSCEQNLNHDAMYWYRQDPGQGLRLIYYSQIVNDFQKGDIAEGYSVSREKKESFPLTVTSAQKNPTAFYLCASSIRDRADTQYFGPGTRLTVL.

The chain's CDR3 is CASSSTHNSPLHF. CDR3 bases: TGTGCCAGCAGTTCTACTCATAATTCACCCCTCCACTTT. The gene calls are TRBV6-5 and TRBJ1-6; no clear D. Germline lookup yields CDR1 MNHEY and CDR2 SVGAGI. The CDR3 is 13 residues long. Deletions cut 4 bases from V and 5 bases from J, with 6 bases between.

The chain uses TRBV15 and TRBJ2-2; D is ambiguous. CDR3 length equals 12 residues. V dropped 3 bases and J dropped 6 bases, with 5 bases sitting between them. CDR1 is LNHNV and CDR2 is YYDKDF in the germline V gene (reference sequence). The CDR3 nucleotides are TGTGCCACCAGCAGTCGCGCCGGGGAGCTGTTTTTT. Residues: CATSSRAGELFF.

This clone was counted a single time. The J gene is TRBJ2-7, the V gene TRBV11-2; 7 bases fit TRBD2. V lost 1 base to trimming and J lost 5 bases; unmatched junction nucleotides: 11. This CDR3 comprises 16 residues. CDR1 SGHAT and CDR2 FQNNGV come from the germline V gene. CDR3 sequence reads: CASSLGQGTTRDEQYF. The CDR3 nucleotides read TGTGCCAGCAGCTTAGGGCAAGGGACTACGAGGGACGAGCAGTACTTC.

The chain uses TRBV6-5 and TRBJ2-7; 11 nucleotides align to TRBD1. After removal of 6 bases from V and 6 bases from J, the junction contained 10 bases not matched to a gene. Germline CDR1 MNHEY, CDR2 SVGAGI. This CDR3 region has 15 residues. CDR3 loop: CASSPTWGTGGEQYF. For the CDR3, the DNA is TGTGCCAGCAGCCCAACCTGGGGGACAGGGGGCGAGCAGTACTTC.